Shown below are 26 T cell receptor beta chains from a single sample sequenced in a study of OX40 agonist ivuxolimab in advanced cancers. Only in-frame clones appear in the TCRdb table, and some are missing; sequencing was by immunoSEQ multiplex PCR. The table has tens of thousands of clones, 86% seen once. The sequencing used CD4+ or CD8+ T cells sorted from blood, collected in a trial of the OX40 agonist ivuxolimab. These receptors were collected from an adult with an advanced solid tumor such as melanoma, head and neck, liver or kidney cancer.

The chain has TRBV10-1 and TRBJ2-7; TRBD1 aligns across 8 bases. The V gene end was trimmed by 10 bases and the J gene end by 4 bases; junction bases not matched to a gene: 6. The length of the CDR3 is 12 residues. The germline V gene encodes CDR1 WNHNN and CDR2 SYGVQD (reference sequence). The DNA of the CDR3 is TGCGCCAAGGACAGGGATTTGTACGAGCAGTACTTC. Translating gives CAKDRDLYEQYF.

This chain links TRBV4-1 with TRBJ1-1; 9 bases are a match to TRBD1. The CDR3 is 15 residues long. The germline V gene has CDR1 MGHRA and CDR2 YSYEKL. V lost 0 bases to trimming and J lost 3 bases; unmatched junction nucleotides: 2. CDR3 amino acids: CASSQDWDRDTEAFF. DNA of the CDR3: TGCGCCAGCAGCCAAGATTGGGACAGGGACACTGAAGCTTTCTTT.

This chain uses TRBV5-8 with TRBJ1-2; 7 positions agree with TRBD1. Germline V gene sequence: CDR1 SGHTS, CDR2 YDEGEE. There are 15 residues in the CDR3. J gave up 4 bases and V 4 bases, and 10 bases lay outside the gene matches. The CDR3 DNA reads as TGTGCCAGCAGCCACGACAGGGTTTGGGGCTATGGCTACACCTTC. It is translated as CASSHDRVWGYGYTF.

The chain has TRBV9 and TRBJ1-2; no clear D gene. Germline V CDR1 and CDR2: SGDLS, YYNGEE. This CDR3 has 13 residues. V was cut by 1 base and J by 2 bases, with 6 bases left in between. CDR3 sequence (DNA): TGTGCCAGCAGCGTACGGGGAAACTATGGCTACACCTTC. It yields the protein CASSVRGNYGYTF. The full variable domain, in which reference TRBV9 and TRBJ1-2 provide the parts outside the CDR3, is DSGVTQTPKHLITATGQRVTLRCSPRSGDLSVYWYQQSLDQGLQFLIQYYNGEERAKGNILERFSAQQFPDLHSELNLSSLELGDSALYFCASSVRGNYGYTFGSGTRLTVV.

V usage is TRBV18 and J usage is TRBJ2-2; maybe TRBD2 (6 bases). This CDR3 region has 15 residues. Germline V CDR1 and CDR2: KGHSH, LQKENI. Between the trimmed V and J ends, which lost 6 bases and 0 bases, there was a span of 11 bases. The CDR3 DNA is TGTGCCAGCTCCGGGACTGCCGCGAACACCGGGGAGCTGTTTTTT. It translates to CASSGTAANTGELFF.

CDR3 residues: CASSLRAGGLAEQYF. In nucleotides, the CDR3 is TGTGCCAGCAGCTTAAGGGCAGGGGGCCTGGCGGAGCAGTACTTC. The J gene is TRBJ2-7, the V gene TRBV7-9; 8 bases map to TRBD1. This CDR3 region has 15 residues. The trim removed 2 bases at V and 7 bases at J, leaving 10 bases unmatched. Germline V CDR1 and CDR2: SEHNR, FQNEAQ (reference sequence).

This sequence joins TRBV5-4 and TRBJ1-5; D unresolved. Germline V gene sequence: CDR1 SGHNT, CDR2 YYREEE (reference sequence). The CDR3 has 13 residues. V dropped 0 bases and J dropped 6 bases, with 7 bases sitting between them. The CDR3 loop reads CASSLDPGQPQHF. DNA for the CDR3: TGTGCCAGCAGCTTGGACCCGGGTCAGCCCCAGCATTTT.

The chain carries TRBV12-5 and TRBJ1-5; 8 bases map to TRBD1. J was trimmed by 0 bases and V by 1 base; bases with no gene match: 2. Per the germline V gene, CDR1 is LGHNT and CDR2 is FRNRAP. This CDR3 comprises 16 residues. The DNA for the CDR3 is TGTGCTAGTGGTTTGGGAGACAGGGGTAGCAATCAGCCCCAGCATTTT. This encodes CASGLGDRGSNQPQHF. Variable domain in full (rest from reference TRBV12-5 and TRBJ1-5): DARVTQTPRHKVTEMGQEVTMRCQPILGHNTVFWYRQTMMQGLELLAYFRNRAPLDDSGMPKDRFSAEMPDATLATLKIQPSEPRDSAVYFCASGLGDRGSNQPQHFGDGTRLSIL.

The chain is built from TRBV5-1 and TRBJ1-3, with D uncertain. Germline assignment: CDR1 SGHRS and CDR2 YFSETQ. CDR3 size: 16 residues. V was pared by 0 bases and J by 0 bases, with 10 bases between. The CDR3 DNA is TGCGCCAGCAGCTTGGGGCCGGAAATCTCTGGAAACACCATATATTTT. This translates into CASSLGPEISGNTIYF.

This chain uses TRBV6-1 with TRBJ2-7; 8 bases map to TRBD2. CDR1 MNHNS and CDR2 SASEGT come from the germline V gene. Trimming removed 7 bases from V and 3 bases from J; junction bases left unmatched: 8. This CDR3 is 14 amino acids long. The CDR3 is CASTFLGGDYEQYF. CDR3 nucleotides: TGTGCCAGCACCTTTCTCGGGGGGGACTACGAGCAGTACTTC.

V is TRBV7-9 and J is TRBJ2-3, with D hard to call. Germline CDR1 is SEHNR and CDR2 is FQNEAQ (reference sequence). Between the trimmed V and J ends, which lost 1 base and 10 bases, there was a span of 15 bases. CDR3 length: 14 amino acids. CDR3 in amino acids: CASSLGAEVGAQYF. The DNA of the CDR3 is TGTGCCAGCAGCTTAGGGGCAGAGGTTGGAGCGCAGTATTTT.

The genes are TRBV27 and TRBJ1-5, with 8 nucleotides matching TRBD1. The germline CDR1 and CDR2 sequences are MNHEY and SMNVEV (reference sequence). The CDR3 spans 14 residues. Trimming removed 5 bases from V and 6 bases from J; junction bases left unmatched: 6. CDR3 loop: CASSRTGSGQPQHF. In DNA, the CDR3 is TGTGCCAGCAGTAGGACAGGGAGCGGTCAGCCCCAGCATTTT.

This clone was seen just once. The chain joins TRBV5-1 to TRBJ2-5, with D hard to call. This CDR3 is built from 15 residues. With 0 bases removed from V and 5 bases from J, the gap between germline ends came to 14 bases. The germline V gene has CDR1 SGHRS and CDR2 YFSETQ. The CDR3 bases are TGCGCCAGCAGCTTGGACCCGTCACCCGGGGAGACCCAGTACTTC. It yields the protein CASSLDPSPGETQYF.

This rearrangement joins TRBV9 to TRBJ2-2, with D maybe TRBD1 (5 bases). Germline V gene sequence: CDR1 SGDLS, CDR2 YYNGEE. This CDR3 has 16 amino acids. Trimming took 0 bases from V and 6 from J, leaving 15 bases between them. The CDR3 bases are TGTGCCAGCAGCGTAGATGCAGGGTTCGGTGCCGGGGAGCTGTTTTTT. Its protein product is CASSVDAGFGAGELFF.

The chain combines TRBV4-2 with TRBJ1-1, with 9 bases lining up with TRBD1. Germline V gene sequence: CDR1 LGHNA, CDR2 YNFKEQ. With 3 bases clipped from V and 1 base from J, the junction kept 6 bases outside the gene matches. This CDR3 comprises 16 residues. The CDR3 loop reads CASSQGDRVGNTEAFF. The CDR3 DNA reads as TGTGCCAGCAGCCAGGGGGACAGGGTAGGGAACACTGAAGCTTTCTTT.

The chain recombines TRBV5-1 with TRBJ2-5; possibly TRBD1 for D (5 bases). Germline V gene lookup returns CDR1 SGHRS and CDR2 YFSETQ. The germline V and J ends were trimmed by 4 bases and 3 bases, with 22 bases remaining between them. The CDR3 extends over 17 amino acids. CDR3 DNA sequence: TGCGCCAGCAGCCCCCCGTTGACAGCGTCTTCGGAAGAGACCCAGTACTTC. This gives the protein CASSPPLTASSEETQYF.

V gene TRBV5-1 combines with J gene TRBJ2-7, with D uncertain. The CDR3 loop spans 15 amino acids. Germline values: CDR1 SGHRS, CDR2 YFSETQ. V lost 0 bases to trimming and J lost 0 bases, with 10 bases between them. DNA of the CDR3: TGCGCCAGCAGCTTGGAACGGTCGAGCTCCTACGAGCAGTACTTC. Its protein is CASSLERSSSYEQYF.

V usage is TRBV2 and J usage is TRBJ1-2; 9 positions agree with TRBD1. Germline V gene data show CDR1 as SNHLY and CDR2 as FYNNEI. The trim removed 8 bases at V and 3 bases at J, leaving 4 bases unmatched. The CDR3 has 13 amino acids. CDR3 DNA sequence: TGTGCCAGCGCCCGGGACAGGGACTATGGCTACACCTTC. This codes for CASARDRDYGYTF.

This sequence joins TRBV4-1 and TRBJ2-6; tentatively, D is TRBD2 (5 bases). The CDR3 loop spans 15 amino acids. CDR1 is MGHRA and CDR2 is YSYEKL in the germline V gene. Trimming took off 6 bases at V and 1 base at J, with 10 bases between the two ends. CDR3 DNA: TGCGCCAGCAGTTTCACGGGGTCTGGGGCCAACGTCCTGACTTTC. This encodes CASSFTGSGANVLTF.

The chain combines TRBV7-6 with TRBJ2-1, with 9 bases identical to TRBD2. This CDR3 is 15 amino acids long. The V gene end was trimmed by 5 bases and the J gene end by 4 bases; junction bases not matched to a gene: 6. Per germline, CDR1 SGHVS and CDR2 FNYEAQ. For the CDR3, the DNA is TGTGCCAGCAGCGGAGTAGCGGGGGAATACAATGAGCAGTTCTTC. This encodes CASSGVAGEYNEQFF.

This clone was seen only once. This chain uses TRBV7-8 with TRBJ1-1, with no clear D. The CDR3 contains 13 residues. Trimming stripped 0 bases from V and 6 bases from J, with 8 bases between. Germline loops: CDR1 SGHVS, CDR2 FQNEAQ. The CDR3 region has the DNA TGTGCCAGCAGCTTAGCGATGGTCTCTGAAGCTTTCTTT. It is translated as CASSLAMVSEAFF. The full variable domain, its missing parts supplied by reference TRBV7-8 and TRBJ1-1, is GAGVSQSPRYKVAKRGQDVALRCDPISGHVSLFWYQQALGQGPEFLTYFQNEAQLDKSGLPSDRFFAERPEGSVSTLKIQRTQQEDSAVYLCASSLAMVSEAFFGQGTRLTVV.

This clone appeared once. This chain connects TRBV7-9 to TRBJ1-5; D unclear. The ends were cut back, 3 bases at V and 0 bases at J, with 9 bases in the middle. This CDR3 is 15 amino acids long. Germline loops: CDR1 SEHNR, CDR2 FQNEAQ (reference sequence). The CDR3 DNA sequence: TGTGCCAGCAGCTTTAGGCTGTATAGCAATCAGCCCCAGCATTTT. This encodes CASSFRLYSNQPQHF.

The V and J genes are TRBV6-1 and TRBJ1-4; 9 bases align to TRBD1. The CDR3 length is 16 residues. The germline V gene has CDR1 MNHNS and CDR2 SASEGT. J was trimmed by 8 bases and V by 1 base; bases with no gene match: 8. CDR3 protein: CASSEGGTGRREKLFF. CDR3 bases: TGTGCCAGCAGTGAAGGGGGGACAGGGCGCCGCGAAAAACTGTTTTTT.

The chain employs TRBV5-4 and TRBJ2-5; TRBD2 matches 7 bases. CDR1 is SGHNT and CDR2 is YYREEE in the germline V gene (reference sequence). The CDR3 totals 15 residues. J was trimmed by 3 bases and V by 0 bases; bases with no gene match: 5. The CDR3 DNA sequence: TGTGCCAGCAGCTTGGGACTAGCCAACAAAGAGACCCAGTACTTC. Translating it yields CASSLGLANKETQYF.

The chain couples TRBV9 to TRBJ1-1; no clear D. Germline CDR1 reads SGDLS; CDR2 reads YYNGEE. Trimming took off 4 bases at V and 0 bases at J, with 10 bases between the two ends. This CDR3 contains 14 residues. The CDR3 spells CASSPGSVNTEAFF. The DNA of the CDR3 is TGTGCCAGCAGCCCGGGATCCGTGAACACTGAAGCTTTCTTT.

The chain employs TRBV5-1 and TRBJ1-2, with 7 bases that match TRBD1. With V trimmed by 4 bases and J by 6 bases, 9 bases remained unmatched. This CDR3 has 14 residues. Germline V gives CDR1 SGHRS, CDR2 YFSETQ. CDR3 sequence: CASSPTGRADGYTF. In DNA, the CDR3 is TGCGCCAGCAGCCCGACAGGGAGGGCCGATGGCTACACCTTC.